The table lists the clone carrying this T cell receptor (beta chain) with many counts. Its antigen is unidentified. A single record per CDR3 protein comes from TCRdb applying MiXCR to the 5' RACE reads. The sample has about 320,000 distinct CDR3 sequences, more than 13% seen once; the top ten hold 20% to 25%. In germline, CDR1 is SGHTA, CDR2 FQGNSA. The ends were cut back, 5 bases at V and 6 bases at J, with 16 bases in the middle. CDR3 size: 14 residues. The data are from a study of T-cell memory formation after mild COVID-19. Findings of the study overall: Mainly in CM and EM were contracting CD4+ clones; CD8+ were in EMRA.

What was sequenced was PBMCs or a T cell subset sorted from them (not recorded which). This receptor was identified in a man in his late teens or twenties who had mild COVID-19 (a few samples of this study predate the infection). Cell type and time point are not known. The chain recombines TRBV7-2 with TRBJ1-1; D is unclear. This chain's CDR3 is CASSLPFEGAEAFF. The CDR3, as DNA: TGTGCCAGCAGCCTCCCATTCGAGGGTGCTGAAGCTTTCTTT.